The TCR beta chain described here comes from a study of beta chain features in type 1 diabetes. Study as a whole: Examination covered some 110,000,000 sorted cells spanning all samples. The study's findings and limits: Sampled from patients, naive, central memory and Treg TCRB repertoires appeared more similar than those sampled from healthy donors.

In regard to this clone: Its target is unknown.

Averaging around 120 mL, one heparinised blood draw came from each individual donor. A CD45RO/CCR7/CD25/CD127/CD95/CD27 panel sorted naive, central memory, regulatory and stem cell-like memory CD4+ cells. TCRB transcripts that were expressed got sequenced, as all of the isolated RNA had been reverse transcribed. The data were produced by immunoSEQ multiplex PCR, yet TCRdb's version contains in-frame clones alone and is incomplete. The profile covers about half a million clones, with roughly 10% appearing a single time and around 0.05% taken by the ten largest. This CDR3 spans 15 amino acids. Germline V gives CDR1 KGHSH, CDR2 LQKENI. After removal of 1 base from V and 2 bases from J, the junction contained 2 bases not matched to a gene.

Sequenced: naive CD4+ T cells from blood. The chain employs TRBV18 and TRBJ1-2, with 9 nucleotides matching TRBD1. The receptor was derived from a woman aged 18-30 years in good health. The CDR3 bases are TGTGCCAGCTCACCACAGGGACAGGGAAACTATGGCTACACCTTC. Translated: CASSPQGQGNYGYTF.